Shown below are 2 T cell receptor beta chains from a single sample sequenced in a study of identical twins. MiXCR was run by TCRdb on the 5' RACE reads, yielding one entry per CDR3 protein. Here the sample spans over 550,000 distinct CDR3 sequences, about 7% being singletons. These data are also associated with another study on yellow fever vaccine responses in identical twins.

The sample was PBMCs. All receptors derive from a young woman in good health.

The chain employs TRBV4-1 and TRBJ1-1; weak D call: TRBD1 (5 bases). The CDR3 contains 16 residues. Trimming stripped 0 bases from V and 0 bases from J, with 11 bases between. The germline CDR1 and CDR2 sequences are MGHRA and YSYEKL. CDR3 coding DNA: TGCGCCAGCAGCCAAGAGAGGGGCTCGATGAACACTGAAGCTTTCTTT. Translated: CASSQERGSMNTEAFF.

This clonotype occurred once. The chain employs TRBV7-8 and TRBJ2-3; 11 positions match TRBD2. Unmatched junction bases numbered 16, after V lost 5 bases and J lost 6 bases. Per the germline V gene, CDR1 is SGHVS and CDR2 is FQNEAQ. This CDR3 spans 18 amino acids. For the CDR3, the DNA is TGTGCCAGCAGCGCGCTAGCGGGAGGAGGTCCGAAAACTGATACGCAGTATTTT. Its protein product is CASSALAGGGPKTDTQYF. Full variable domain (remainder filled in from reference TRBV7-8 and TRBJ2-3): GAGVSQSPRYKVAKRGQDVALRCDPISGHVSLFWYQQALGQGPEFLTYFQNEAQLDKSGLPSDRFFAERPEGSVSTLKIQRTQQEDSAVYLCASSALAGGGPKTDTQYFGPGTRLTVL.